Presented here are 27 T cell receptor beta chains from one specimen sequenced in a study of T cell clonotyping in hematopoietic cell transplantation. Libraries were prepared by immunoSEQ multiplex PCR; TCRdb keeps only in-frame clonotypes and omits some of them. The sample carries tens of thousands of clones, roughly 88% recorded once. Regarding time point: recipient sample about 28 days before transplant, after cytoreduction. This material consisted of peripheral blood mononuclear cells, taken before stem cell transplant. The source is a man aged 18 to 29 with biphenotypic leukemia. Some clones in this sample may be carry-over from other donors' samples.

This chain joins TRBV5-4 and TRBJ1-2; no clear D. The germline gives CDR1 SGHNT, CDR2 YYREEE (reference sequence). CDR3 length: 12 amino acids. V was pared by 0 bases and J by 8 bases, with 8 bases between. The CDR3 DNA reads as TGTGCCAGCAGCTTGGAAATCGGGGGCTACACCTTC. Residues: CASSLEIGGYTF.

This chain connects TRBV11-3 to TRBJ2-1; 8 nucleotides align to TRBD2. The CDR3 is made up of 15 amino acids. V was clipped by 1 base and J by 8 bases; unmatched bases: 7. Germline CDR1 reads SGHNT; CDR2 reads YENEEA. This CDR3 is CASSLGRTSFHEQFF. CDR3 nucleotide sequence: TGTGCCAGCAGCTTAGGTCGGACTAGCTTCCATGAGCAGTTCTTC.

V usage is TRBV5-1 and J usage is TRBJ2-5; 7 nucleotides line up with TRBD1. The junction had 8 bases not matched to a gene; V was cut back by 3 bases and J by 3 bases. This CDR3 has 15 residues. The germline V gene encodes CDR1 SGHRS and CDR2 YFSETQ. The CDR3 nucleotides are TGCGCCAGCAGCTCAACACCGACAGGGAAAGAGACCCAGTACTTC. It specifies CASSSTPTGKETQYF.

The J gene is TRBJ2-2, the V gene TRBV7-2; D unclear. The germline gives CDR1 SGHTA, CDR2 FQGNSA. The V end was cut by 8 bases, the J end by 5 bases, with 9 bases between. This CDR3 region has 12 residues. The CDR3 nucleotides are TGTGCCAGCCATGGAGATACCGGGGAGCTGTTTTTT. Amino acid sequence: CASHGDTGELFF.

The chain joins TRBV6-1 to TRBJ1-6; D gene ambiguous. V lost 0 bases, J lost 9 bases, and 9 bases lay in between. Per germline, CDR1 MNHNS and CDR2 SASEGT. There are 14 residues in the CDR3. The DNA of the CDR3 is TGTGCCAGCAGTGAAGCAGGGTTAGGTTCACCCCTCCACTTT. It is translated as CASSEAGLGSPLHF.

The chain joins TRBV7-2 to TRBJ1-2; 9 nucleotides agree with TRBD1. This CDR3 comprises 14 residues. From germline, CDR1 is SGHTA and CDR2 FQGNSA. V lost 6 bases to trimming and J lost 5 bases; unmatched junction nucleotides: 7. For the CDR3, the DNA is TGTGCCAGCAGTGGAGACAGGGGGAGGTATGGCTACACCTTC. Residues: CASSGDRGRYGYTF.

The rearrangement links TRBV5-1 to TRBJ1-2; 9 positions match TRBD1. V was clipped by 6 bases and J by 4 bases; unmatched bases: 7. The CDR3 is made up of 14 amino acids. Germline loops: CDR1 SGHRS, CDR2 YFSETQ. CDR3 protein: CASKSQTGGYGYTF. As DNA, the CDR3 is TGCGCCAGCAAATCCCAGACAGGGGGCTATGGCTACACCTTC.

The chain joins TRBV7-6 to TRBJ2-3; D may be TRBD1 or TRBD2 (6 bases each). The CDR3 runs to 16 residues. Between the trimmed V and J ends, which lost 2 bases and 3 bases, there was a span of 15 bases. Germline CDR1 reads SGHVS; CDR2 reads FNYEAQ. CDR3 in amino acids: CASSLFGGPETDTQYF. In nucleotides, the CDR3 is TGTGCCAGCAGCTTATTTGGGGGGCCAGAGACAGATACGCAGTATTTT.

The chain joins TRBV14 to TRBJ1-2, with unresolved D. Germline lookup yields CDR1 SGHDN and CDR2 FVKESK. The germline V and J ends were trimmed by 1 base and 6 bases, with 12 bases remaining between them. This CDR3 region has 14 residues. CDR3 nucleotide sequence: TGTGCCAGCAGCCAAGCGTTACCCGGGGATGGCTACACCTTC. This translates into CASSQALPGDGYTF.

This rearrangement joins TRBV7-8 to TRBJ1-4, with TRBD1 as a possible D gene (5 bases). Trimming shortened V by 5 bases and J by 1 base, and 14 bases separated the two germline ends. Germline assignment: CDR1 SGHVS and CDR2 FQNEAQ. The CDR3 covers 16 residues. CDR3 region: CASSPRDGGTNEKLFF. The CDR3 DNA is TGTGCCAGCAGCCCTCGCGACGGGGGAACTAATGAAAAACTGTTTTTT.

This chain connects TRBV4-2 to TRBJ2-7; D gene ambiguous. The CDR3 has 12 amino acids. The V end lost 0 bases, the J end lost 7 bases, and 7 bases lay between the germline ends. In germline, CDR1 is LGHNA, CDR2 YNFKEQ. CDR3 nucleotide sequence: TGTGCCAGCAGCCAAGAGCGAAGGGAGCAGTACTTC. Protein sequence: CASSQERREQYF.

Only one count was recorded for this clone. This sequence joins TRBV4-2 and TRBJ2-2; 9 nucleotides align to TRBD1. The CDR3 has 18 residues. The V gene end was trimmed by 0 bases and the J gene end by 6 bases; junction bases not matched to a gene: 11. CDR1 is LGHNA and CDR2 is YNFKEQ in the germline V gene. The DNA of the CDR3 is TGTGCCAGCAGCCAAGATCGCGACTTCACAGGGGGCGCCGGGGAGCTGTTTTTT. Protein product: CASSQDRDFTGGAGELFF.

The chain uses TRBV10-3 and TRBJ2-6, with D perhaps assigned TRBD1 or TRBD2 (5 bases each). Between the trimmed V and J ends, which lost 8 bases and 0 bases, there was a span of 17 bases. Germline V lookup: CDR1 ENHRY, CDR2 SYGVKD. The CDR3 runs to 17 residues. The CDR3 is CAIGGLTVDSGANVLTF. In nucleotides, the CDR3 is TGTGCCATCGGGGGATTGACAGTCGACTCTGGGGCCAACGTCCTGACTTTC.

The chain uses TRBV20-1 and TRBJ1-4; 7 nucleotides align to TRBD1. V was pared by 5 bases and J by 13 bases, with 7 bases of the junction left unmatched. Germline V lookup: CDR1 DFQATT, CDR2 SNEGSKA (reference sequence). This CDR3 region has 11 residues. This CDR3 reads CSAPTGAGLFF. The DNA of the CDR3 is TGCAGTGCTCCCACAGGGGCAGGACTGTTTTTT.

The chain's CDR3 is CASSYAGGFAGELFF. CDR3 sequence (DNA): TGTGCCAGCAGCTACGCGGGAGGATTCGCCGGGGAGCTGTTTTTT. V is TRBV7-3 and J is TRBJ2-2; 8 nucleotides line up with TRBD2. Germline V lookup: CDR1 SGHTA, CDR2 FQGTGA. The CDR3 has 15 residues. J was trimmed by 6 bases and V by 4 bases; bases with no gene match: 7.

V usage is TRBV10-3 and J usage is TRBJ2-5; the D is unclear. The CDR3 has 13 residues. Trimming cost V 9 bases and J 2 bases, with 13 bases left between them. Germline CDR1 and CDR2: ENHRY and SYGVKD. The DNA for the CDR3 is TGTGCCATTTCCGGTTACGCGCAAGAGACCCAGTACTTC. This sequence encodes CAISGYAQETQYF.

The chain employs TRBV5-1 and TRBJ1-1; D ambiguous. Trimming stripped 0 bases from V and 5 bases from J, with 8 bases between. The CDR3 runs 13 residues. Per germline, CDR1 SGHRS and CDR2 YFSETQ. CDR3 residues: CASSLDVETEAFF. CDR3 nucleotides: TGCGCCAGCAGCTTGGATGTGGAGACTGAAGCTTTCTTT. Together with reference TRBV5-1 and TRBJ1-1, the CDR3 gives the full variable domain: KAGVTQTPRYLIKTRGQQVTLSCSPISGHRSVSWYQQTPGQGLQFLFEYFSETQRNKGNFPGRFSGRQFSNSRSEMNVSTLELGDSALYLCASSLDVETEAFFGQGTRLTVV.

The rearrangement links TRBV15 to TRBJ2-5; possible D gene TRBD1, 6 bases. V was trimmed by 8 bases and J by 3 bases, leaving 10 bases between them. This CDR3 comprises 12 residues. The V gene's germline CDR1 is LNHNV and CDR2 YYDKDF (reference sequence). CDR3 amino acids: CATGQRKETQYF. CDR3 nucleotide sequence: TGTGCCACCGGACAGAGAAAAGAGACCCAGTACTTC.

This clone was observed once. This chain joins TRBV2 and TRBJ1-1, with D possibly TRBD1 on 5 matching bases. CDR1 is SNHLY, CDR2 FYNNEI, per germline. The CDR3 runs to 14 residues. V gave up 8 bases and J gave up 12 bases, with 25 bases separating them. The CDR3 bases are TGTGCCAGCGGGGCAGCCGAGGTCCAGCCGAAAACTTTCTTT. Translated: CASGAAEVQPKTFF.

This clone showed up just once. The CDR3 DNA reads as TGTGCCAGCAGCTTATTCGGTCCGGGCTATGGCTACACCTTC. Its translation: CASSLFGPGYGYTF. The chain joins TRBV11-2 to TRBJ1-2; no reliable D call. The V end lost 2 bases, the J end lost 4 bases, and 11 bases lay between the germline ends. The CDR3 sequence is 14 residues long. Germline V gene sequence: CDR1 SGHAT, CDR2 FQNNGV.

The chain employs TRBV7-9 and TRBJ1-5; D is undetermined. Trimming removed 2 bases at V and 5 bases at J, with 7 bases between. CDR3 length: 13 amino acids. The germline CDR1 and CDR2 sequences are SEHNR and FQNEAQ (reference sequence). CDR3 sequence (DNA): TGTGCCAGCAGCTTATTCGGGGATCAGCCCCAGCATTTT. Residues: CASSLFGDQPQHF.

V usage is TRBV5-1 and J usage is TRBJ2-2, with D uncertain. V lost 7 bases and J lost 3, with 4 bases in between. In germline, CDR1 is SGHRS, CDR2 YFSETQ. This CDR3 region has 11 residues. The CDR3 reads CASGYTGELFF. CDR3 coding DNA: TGCGCCAGCGGTTACACCGGGGAGCTGTTTTTT.

This chain uses TRBV27 with TRBJ1-5; D is unresolved. This CDR3 comprises 14 residues. V lost 6 bases to trimming and J lost 6 bases, with 15 bases between them. Germline loops: CDR1 MNHEY, CDR2 SMNVEV (reference sequence). The CDR3 loop is CASSLLGLGQPQHF. The CDR3 DNA sequence: TGTGCCAGCAGCCTTTTAGGGTTAGGTCAGCCCCAGCATTTT.

The chain uses TRBV7-9 and TRBJ1-4; 8 bases map to TRBD1. The germline V gene has CDR1 SEHNR and CDR2 FQNEAQ (reference sequence). V lost 5 bases, J lost 3 bases, and 14 bases stayed unmatched. The CDR3 totals 18 residues. In nucleotides, the CDR3 is TGTGCCAGCAGCCTTCGGGTCGACAGGGGAACAGCTAATGAAAAACTGTTTTTT. As protein: CASSLRVDRGTANEKLFF.

The chain employs TRBV23-1 and TRBJ2-7; a possible D gene is TRBD2 (6 bases). TRBV23-1 is marked as an open reading frame, function uncertain. CDR3 length equals 21 residues. V was clipped by 1 base and J by 0 bases, with 28 bases between them. CDR3 bases: TGCGCCAGCAGTCAATGGGACCCTCCCCTTATTGGGGAGGCTAGCTCCTACGAGCAGTACTTC. This gives the protein CASSQWDPPLIGEASSYEQYF.

The rearrangement joins TRBV7-6 to TRBJ2-2; TRBD1 is a possible D gene (6 bases). V shed 2 bases and J shed 7 bases, with 14 bases lying between them. The CDR3 loop spans 15 amino acids. The V gene's germline CDR1 is SGHVS and CDR2 FNYEAQ. CDR3 in amino acids: CASSLNRGLDGELFF. CDR3 bases: TGTGCCAGCAGCTTAAATAGGGGGTTGGACGGGGAGCTGTTTTTT. Full variable domain (remainder filled in from reference TRBV7-6 and TRBJ2-2): GAGVSQSPRYKVTKRGQDVALRCDPISGHVSLYWYRQALGQGPEFLTYFNYEAQQDKSGLPNDRFSAERPEGSISTLTIQRTEQRDSAMYRCASSLNRGLDGELFFGEGSRLTVL.

This chain links TRBV4-2 with TRBJ2-7; 7 positions match TRBD2. Germline CDR1 and CDR2: LGHNA and YNFKEQ. The junction had 8 bases not matched to a gene; V was cut back by 0 bases and J by 0 bases. The length of the CDR3 is 17 residues. The CDR3 nucleotides read TGTGCCAGCAGCCAAGATAACTTGCGGGGGACCTCCTACGAGCAGTACTTC. Encoded protein: CASSQDNLRGTSYEQYF.